These 10 T cell receptor beta chains were all obtained from the same sample, sequenced in a study of T-cell memory formation after mild COVID-19. TCRdb called the 5' RACE reads again in MiXCR, with one record for every CDR3 protein. Of 50,000 or so distinct CDR3 sequences listed, 9.3% are singletons. Sequenced: PBMCs or a T cell subset sorted from them (not recorded which). All receptors derive from an adult woman who had mild COVID-19 (a few samples of this study predate the infection). Cell type and time point are not known.

In this sample, this clonotype turned up many times. This chain connects TRBV4-2 to TRBJ2-5; TRBD2 matches at 10 bases. V was clipped by 1 base and J by 3 bases; unmatched bases: 8. CDR1 and CDR2 from the germline V gene are LGHNA and YNFKEQ. This CDR3 contains 17 residues. This CDR3 reads CASSQGPLSGGEETQYF. The CDR3 DNA is TGTGCCAGCAGCCAAGGCCCCCTGAGCGGGGGGGAAGAGACCCAGTACTTC.

Written as DNA, the CDR3 is TGTGCCGGGGGGCCTTCGGGTGAGCAGTACTTC. Protein: CAGGPSGEQYF. The J gene is TRBJ2-7, the V gene TRBV30, with D possibly being TRBD1 or TRBD2 (6 bases each). Germline V CDR1 and CDR2: GTSNPN, SVGIG (reference sequence). Trimming took off 8 bases at V and 7 bases at J, with 15 bases between the two ends. The CDR3 has 11 amino acids.

This clonotype was observed at least ten times. The chain has TRBV15 and TRBJ1-1; a possible D gene is TRBD1 (5 bases). CDR1 LNHNV and CDR2 YYDKDF come from the germline V gene (reference sequence). The CDR3 runs to 16 residues. V shed 8 bases and J shed 0 bases, with 19 bases lying between them. CDR3 nucleotides: TGTGCCACCGAATCCTCTATGACAGCTGTGAACACTGAAGCTTTCTTT. Translating gives CATESSMTAVNTEAFF. Full variable domain (rest looked up from reference TRBV15 and TRBJ1-1): DAMVIQNPRYQVTQFGKPVTLSCSQTLNHNVMYWYQQKSSQAPKLLFHYYDKDFNNEADTPDNFQSRRPNTSFCFLDIRSPGLGDTAMYLCATESSMTAVNTEAFFGQGTRLTVV.

The chain links TRBV13 to TRBJ2-3; D is possibly TRBD2 (6 bases). The germline CDR1 and CDR2 sequences are PRHDT and FYEKMQ (reference sequence). With 5 bases removed from V and 6 bases from J, the gap between germline ends came to 9 bases. The CDR3 has 12 amino acids. The CDR3 spells CASSPRGDTQYF. The CDR3 DNA reads as TGTGCCAGCAGCCCCCGGGGGGATACGCAGTATTTT.

This clonotype was seen repeatedly, ten times or more. This rearrangement joins TRBV15 to TRBJ2-1, with 12 positions matching TRBD2. The trim removed 0 bases at V and 4 bases at J, leaving 19 bases unmatched. The CDR3 extends over 22 amino acids. In germline, CDR1 is LNHNV, CDR2 YYDKDF (reference sequence). The CDR3 region has the DNA TGTGCCACCAGCAGAGACCGGGTGGGTGTACTAGCGGGAGGCCCAGGATACAATGAGCAGTTCTTC. This codes for CATSRDRVGVLAGGPGYNEQFF.

J is TRBJ2-7 and V is TRBV7-9; D might be TRBD2 (5 bases). Germline V gene lookup returns CDR1 SEHNR and CDR2 FQNEAQ (reference sequence). The V end was cut by 5 bases, the J end by 7 bases, with 15 bases between. The CDR3 runs 13 residues. Written as DNA, the CDR3 is TGTGCCAGCAGCACCTCCTCGGGGAAAGAGCAGTACTTC. Residues: CASSTSSGKEQYF.

This clonotype has a handful of counts. The junction does not match germline at one end; this may be a read error. The chain employs TRBV23-1 and TRBJ2-7, with D maybe TRBD2 (5 bases). TRBV23-1 belongs to the ORF category, with a function that is uncertain. The CDR3 length is 9 residues. The CDR3: CKRDYEQYF. As DNA, the CDR3 is TGTAAACGGGACTACGAGCAGTACTTC.

The table lists this clonotype with a few counts. The V call is TRBV28, the J call TRBJ2-7; a possible D gene is TRBD2 (6 bases). Deletions cut 6 bases from V and 5 bases from J, with 17 bases between. The CDR3 has 14 amino acids. Germline V lookup: CDR1 MDHEN, CDR2 SYDVKM. The CDR3, as DNA: TGTGCCAGCAGATCCCCGGGACTTTTCGACGAGCAGTACTTC. Protein: CASRSPGLFDEQYF.

The chain links TRBV9 to TRBJ2-1, with D maybe TRBD1 (5 bases). There are 14 residues in the CDR3. The V end was cut by 3 bases, the J end by 4 bases, with 11 bases between. Germline CDR1 and CDR2: SGDLS and YYNGEE. The CDR3 nucleotides read TGTGCCAGCAGCGGTCGACAGAGTTACAATGAGCAGTTCTTC. Translated, it gives CASSGRQSYNEQFF.

This clonotype was found many times. This chain joins TRBV24-1 and TRBJ2-1; 9 bases are shared with TRBD2. The germline gives CDR1 KGHDR, CDR2 SFDVKD. The V and J ends lost 10 bases and 6 bases, in that order; junction bases with no gene match: 9. The CDR3 runs 14 residues. In DNA form, the CDR3 reads TGTGCCACGAGTCTAGCGGGGAAGGTCAATGAGCAGTTCTTC. The encoded protein is CATSLAGKVNEQFF.